This T cell receptor beta chain emerged from a study of radiotherapy plus CTLA-4 blockade in lung cancer. The overall study: Objective responses were recorded in roughly 20% of patients, with disease control recorded in approximately 34%. Study-level findings and limits: Radiotherapy plus ipilimumab was followed by expansion in blood of tumor-derived TCR clones.

Germline values: CDR1 SGHNT, CDR2 YYREEE (reference sequence). Trimming removed 4 bases from V and 5 bases from J, with 21 bases in between. The CDR3 consists of 16 residues. In regard to this clone: Antigen: not known.

With ipilimumab providing CTLA-4 blockade, focal radiation was administered to patients who had chemo-refractory metastatic non-small-cell lung cancer. TCRdb's copy holds only in-frame clones and misses some; the assay was immunoSEQ multiplex PCR. The sample lists over 85,000 clones; roughly 80% were seen once. The rearrangement links TRBV5-4 to TRBJ1-2; D perhaps matches TRBD1 (5 bases). This receptor was identified in a human donor with non-small cell lung cancer that progressed on radiotherapy plus ipilimumab. The source material was peripheral blood, sampled from a patient treated with radiotherapy plus ipilimumab. The DNA for the CDR3 is TGTGCCAGCAGCCTAAGGGGATCACCCTGGGGTTATGGCTACACCTTC. This codes for CASSLRGSPWGYGYTF.